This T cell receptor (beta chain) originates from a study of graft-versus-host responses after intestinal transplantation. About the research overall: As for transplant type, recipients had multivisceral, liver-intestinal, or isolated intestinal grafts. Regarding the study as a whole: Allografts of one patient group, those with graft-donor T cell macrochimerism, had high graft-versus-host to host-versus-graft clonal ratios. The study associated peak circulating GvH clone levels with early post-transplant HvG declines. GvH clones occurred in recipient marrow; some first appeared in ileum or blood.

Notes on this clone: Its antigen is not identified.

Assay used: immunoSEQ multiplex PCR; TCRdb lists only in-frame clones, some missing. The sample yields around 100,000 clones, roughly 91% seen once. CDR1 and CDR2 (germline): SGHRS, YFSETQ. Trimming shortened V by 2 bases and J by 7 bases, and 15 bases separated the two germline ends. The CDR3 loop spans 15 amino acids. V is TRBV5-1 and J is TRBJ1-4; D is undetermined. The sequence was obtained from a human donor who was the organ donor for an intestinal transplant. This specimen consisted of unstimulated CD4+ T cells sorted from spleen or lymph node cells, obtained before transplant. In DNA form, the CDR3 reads TGCGCCAGCAGCTTACGGGGATCCTTTGGTGAAAAACTGTTTTTT. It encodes CASSLRGSFGEKLFF. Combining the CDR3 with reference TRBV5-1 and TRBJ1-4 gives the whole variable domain KAGVTQTPRYLIKTRGQQVTLSCSPISGHRSVSWYQQTPGQGLQFLFEYFSETQRNKGNFPGRFSGRQFSNSRSEMNVSTLELGDSALYLCASSLRGSFGEKLFFGSGTQLSVL.